This T cell receptor beta chain was captured by sequencing in a study of T cells in Graves' hyperthyroidism and ophthalmopathy (dated by TCRdb to between 2018 and 2020). At the level of the whole study: Peripheral blood was collected at initial diagnosis, before any treatment. The 90 to 100 discovery patients were randomly split 7:3 into training and test sets. The study also compared thyroid tissue and blood T-cell repertoires from roughly six Graves' hyperthyroidism patients. TCR Vbeta CDR3 sequencing of 135 peripheral blood samples (around 45 ophthalmopathy, 70 to 85 hyperthyroidism and approximately 17 progressor patients) is reported in the paper. Following sampling, methimazole starting at 30 mg daily was given to hyperthyroidism patients, and high-dose intravenous methylprednisolone was given to ophthalmopathy patients. To identify distinguishing TCR V-J signatures, a discovery cohort of about 95 patients was used, comprising fewer than 45 with Graves' ophthalmopathy and around 57 with stable Graves' hyperthyroidism. Prospective prediction of ophthalmopathy was tested in an independent validation cohort of some 19 hyperthyroidism patients and approximately 17 patients who later progressed to ophthalmopathy.

The hyperthyroidism patients were between 18 and 65 years old and newly diagnosed, with a disease duration of less than 2 months. Exclusion was applied to patients with uncontrolled infections, other autoimmune diseases, pregnancy or lactation. Diagnoses were based on clinical symptoms, serum thyroxine and TRAb, thyroid ultrasound and orbital computed tomography. For progressor patients, blood was drawn at the first diagnosis of hyperthyroidism, before any ophthalmopathy symptoms had appeared. Ficoll-Paque density gradient centrifugation was used to isolate PBMCs from around 10 ml of fresh peripheral blood. Progressor patients were first diagnosed with Graves' hyperthyroidism and then developed ophthalmopathy during follow-up. Total RNA was extracted using Trizol reagent, and RNA quality was assessed on an Agilent 2100 Bioanalyzer. The germline V gene specifies SGHTS as CDR1 and YDEGEE as CDR2. Trimming takes 5 bases from V and 5 bases from J, and the germline ends sit 17 bases apart. From its cysteine to its phenylalanine, the CDR3 spans 15 amino acids. The only DNA kept is the CDR3, 45 bases in frame from the first base.

What the study reported, not specific to this receptor: Most expanded thyroid clonotypes (frequency above 0.001) were also found in blood, which suggests that blood repertoires may mirror thyroid immune responses. Sample size was not statistically predetermined, and investigators were not blinded to group allocation. In validation, the model predicted progression to ophthalmopathy with 60% to 71% sensitivity and roughly 72% specificity, a median of about 6 months before onset. Ophthalmopathy was separated from stable hyperthyroidism by a 13 V-J signature model, with around 90% sensitivity and around 81% specificity obtained in cross-validation and 80%/75% obtained in testing.

Amplification of TCR beta CDR3 regions was carried out from RNA transcripts. The TCR CDR3 was subjected to a first round of RT-PCR using the HTBI primer set and the Qiagen OneStep RT-PCR kit. Libraries were constructed in a second round of multiplex PCR, after which size selection and purification were carried out. Libraries were sequenced paired-end with 100 bp reads on an Illumina HiSeq2000. As for the original processing: SOAPnuke was used to process the raw data, with reads discarded if the reads contained adapters or uncalled bases, had a mean Phred below 15, or lacked an exact constant-primer or identifier match. COPE v1.2.5 was used to merge high-quality paired reads, and clonotypes were defined as unique nucleotide sequences. Clonotypes were aligned to IMGT TRBV, TRBD and TRBJ reference segments using MiTCR v1.1. The analysis was restricted to V-J combinations with a frequency above 0.0001, which together covered about 99% of the repertoires. A TCS score was defined as the ratio of F50 (clonal expansion) to E x V (chaos), with BLOSUM62-based TCRdist applied between CDR3 peptides within each V-J. Welch's t-statistics and random forest reduced approximately 520 V-J features to 10 to 15, which were used in a naive Bayes classifier (R e1071). The public reads were reanalyzed by TCRdb: fastp trimming at Q25, MiXCR alignment, in-frame beta chains only. A single entry per CDR3 protein holds the most common genes and DNA from its merged rows. TCRdb, rather than the study authors, made the V and J calls. Counted in this sample were more than 550,000 distinct CDR3 sequences; approximately 18% of them appeared once. The leading ten clones occupy 16% of the sample.

This clonotype turned up a few times. Its antigen is currently not known. Base qualities are not provided; no much larger clone lies one nucleotide away. Sequenced material: blood. The origin of this receptor is a woman in her forties or fifties with Graves' hyperthyroidism that later progressed to Graves' ophthalmopathy. The sequence links TRBV5-8 to TRBJ2-1; the D call is tentative, TRBD1 or TRBD2, as each matches 6 bases. The nucleotide sequence reads as follows: TGTGCCAGCAGGGGTTCAAGGGGGGTTCACAATGAGCAGTTCTTC. Its translation is CASRGSRGVHNEQFF.